A selection of T cell receptor beta chains follows, all from one sample in a study of cytomegalovirus exposure and HLA in healthy donors. Some clones are missing from TCRdb's copy, which holds only in-frame ones; the method was immunoSEQ multiplex PCR. There are fewer than 85,000 clones in the sample; roughly 94% occur only once, and 0.5% to 0.75% lies in the top ten. The sample taken for sequencing was PBMCs. The receptors shown here come from a woman under 30 in good health and CMV-seronegative. Each CDR3 is given with its conserved first and last residue. A D gene is named only where the DNA matches it firmly. Some rows have no size entry. The others give once, few or many, or a class for an expanded clone.

len	v_gene	j_gene	abundance	d_gene	CDR3aa	CDR3nt
13	TRBV27	TRBJ2-7	.	.	CASSLWGDDEQYF	TGTGCCAGCAGTCTCTGGGGGGACGACGAGCAGTACTTC
15	TRBV6-5	TRBJ2-1	.	TRBD1	CASSTHRQGFNEQFF	TGTGCCAGCAGTACTCACAGACAGGGGTTTAATGAGCAGTTCTTC
15	TRBV7-9	TRBJ2-7	.	.	CASSLDDREAYEQYF	TGTGCCAGCAGCTTAGATGACAGGGAGGCCTACGAGCAGTACTTC
15	TRBV6-5	TRBJ1-2	.	.	CASSYEAGTYYGYTF	TGTGCCAGCAGTTACGAGGCGGGAACCTATTATGGCTACACCTTC
14	TRBV7-3	TRBJ2-1	.	.	CASSSPPLENEQFF	TGTGCCAGCAGCTCCCCCCCCCTTGAGAATGAGCAGTTCTTC
16	TRBV19	TRBJ2-7	.	.	CASSYHDRSLSYEQYF	TGTGCCAGTAGTTACCATGACAGGTCCCTCTCCTACGAGCAGTACTTC
14	TRBV27	TRBJ2-7	.	TRBD1	CASSWTGGAYEQYF	TGTGCCAGCAGTTGGACAGGGGGCGCCTACGAGCAGTACTTC
13	TRBV9	TRBJ1-2	.	TRBD1	CASSVGQGWGYTF	TGTGCCAGCAGCGTAGGACAGGGCTGGGGCTACACCTTC
14	TRBV19	TRBJ2-7	.	.	CASTHSGGGYEQYF	TGTGCCAGTACCCATAGCGGTGGGGGCTACGAGCAGTACTTC
17	TRBV27	TRBJ2-6	.	TRBD1	CASSPGQGVSGANVLTF	TGTGCCAGCAGTCCCGGACAGGGGGTCTCTGGGGCCAACGTCCTGACTTTC
17	TRBV12-5	TRBJ1-3	.	.	CASARGGKIHSGNTIYF	TGTGCTAGTGCCCGGGGGGGAAAGATCCACTCTGGAAACACCATATATTTT
14	TRBV28	TRBJ1-5	.	.	CASAGRGPWQPQHF	TGTGCCAGCGCGGGGAGGGGCCCCTGGCAGCCCCAGCATTTT
15	TRBV6-1	TRBJ1-4	.	.	CASSGLNPFGEKLFF	TGTGCCAGCAGCGGACTGAACCCTTTCGGTGAAAAACTGTTTTTT
13	TRBV30	TRBJ2-1	.	TRBD1	CAWSVNRGTEQFF	TGTGCCTGGAGTGTAAACAGGGGAACTGAGCAGTTCTTC
10	TRBV2	TRBJ2-7	.	.	CASSVSVQYF	TGTGCCAGCAGTGTGTCGGTGCAGTACTTC
13	TRBV7-3	TRBJ2-7	.	.	CASSSGMDYEQYF	TGTGCCAGCAGCAGCGGTATGGACTACGAGCAGTACTTC
13	TRBV30	TRBJ2-7	.	TRBD2	CARRTSGGYEQYF	TGTGCCCGGAGGACTAGCGGGGGCTACGAGCAGTACTTC
15	TRBV28	TRBJ2-3	.	.	CASSLVSGDPDTQYF	TGTGCCAGCAGTCTCGTTTCGGGGGACCCAGATACGCAGTATTTT
13	TRBV15	TRBJ1-2	.	TRBD1	CATSTRTGNGYTF	TGTGCCACCAGCACTAGGACAGGGAACGGCTACACCTTC
16	TRBV7-9	TRBJ2-7	.	.	CASTFTMTGTRDEQYF	TGTGCCAGCACCTTTACGATGACCGGGACAAGGGACGAGCAGTACTTC
15	TRBV5-6	TRBJ2-4	.	TRBD1	CASSSGGSTKNIQYF	TGTGCCAGCAGCTCAGGGGGCTCGACCAAAAACATTCAGTACTTC
16	TRBV27	TRBJ2-1	.	TRBD1	CASSWTPGQGYNEQFF	TGTGCCAGCAGTTGGACACCGGGACAGGGCTACAATGAGCAGTTCTTC
12	TRBV14	TRBJ2-1	once	.	CASSLRSHEQFF	TGTGCCAGCAGCCTAAGAAGCCATGAGCAGTTCTTC
16	TRBV30	TRBJ2-5	.	TRBD2	CAWSVRLAGGRETQYF	TGTGCCTGGAGTGTACGGTTAGCGGGGGGGCGGGAGACCCAGTACTTC
12	TRBV30	TRBJ2-3	.	.	CAWGVRGDTQYF	TGTGCCTGGGGGGTAAGGGGAGATACGCAGTATTTT
15	TRBV7-9	TRBJ1-1	once	TRBD1	CASSPQGIGYTEAFF	TGTGCCAGCAGCCCACAGGGGATCGGGTACACTGAAGCTTTCTTT
14	TRBV6-6	TRBJ1-5	.	.	CASSFQGNGQPQHF	TGTGCCAGCAGTTTCCAGGGTAACGGTCAGCCCCAGCATTTT
16	TRBV6-5	TRBJ2-1	.	TRBD1	CASSYSGGQVNNEQFF	TGTGCCAGCAGTTACTCAGGGGGACAGGTCAACAATGAGCAGTTCTTC
14	TRBV6-5	TRBJ1-2	.	TRBD1	CASRADRGTYGYTF	TGTGCCAGCAGAGCGGACAGGGGAACCTATGGCTACACCTTC
15	TRBV7-9	TRBJ1-5	.	TRBD1	CASSVGTGDIQPQHF	TGTGCCAGCAGCGTCGGGACAGGTGATATCCAGCCCCAGCATTTT
12	TRBV29-1	TRBJ1-1	.	.	CSVTTGNTEAFF	TGCAGCGTTACGACGGGGAACACTGAAGCTTTCTTT
13	TRBV10-2	TRBJ1-1	.	.	CASRRQSNTEAFF	TGCGCCAGCAGGCGACAGTCCAACACTGAAGCTTTCTTT
14	TRBV29-1	TRBJ1-1	.	TRBD1	CSVEATGGNTEAFF	TGCAGCGTTGAAGCGACAGGGGGGAACACTGAAGCTTTCTTT
16	TRBV9	TRBJ2-5	.	.	CASSGSLDSRRETQYF	TGTGCCAGCAGCGGGAGTCTGGACAGCCGCCGGGAGACCCAGTACTTC
15	TRBV5-5	TRBJ1-1	.	.	CASSLALSVFAEAFF	TGTGCCAGCAGCTTGGCCCTCAGCGTCTTCGCTGAAGCTTTCTTT
14	TRBV27	TRBJ1-2	.	.	CASSLLRGSYGYTF	TGTGCCAGCAGTCTTCTCAGGGGTAGCTATGGCTACACCTTC
15	TRBV6-4	TRBJ2-3	few	TRBD2	CASSDSTSGGDTQYF	TGTGCCAGCAGTGACTCGACTAGCGGGGGGGATACGCAGTATTTT
12	TRBV6-1	TRBJ1-1	.	.	CASSPAGTEAFF	TGTGCCAGCAGCCCGGCGGGCACTGAAGCTTTCTTT
13	TRBV6-6	TRBJ1-4	.	.	CASCLATNEKLFF	TGTGCCAGCTGTCTTGCAACTAATGAAAAACTGTTTTTT
16	TRBV13	TRBJ1-6	.	.	CASSRGGGSYNSPLHF	TGTGCCAGCAGCCGGGGGGGCGGCTCCTATAATTCACCCCTCCACTTT
14	TRBV15	TRBJ2-7	.	.	CATSRDSYSSEQYF	TGTGCCACCAGCAGAGATTCCTACTCCTCCGAGCAGTACTTC
13	TRBV19	TRBJ1-1	.	.	CASSGGPNTEAFF	TGTGCCAGTAGTGGGGGCCCCAACACTGAAGCTTTCTTT
16	TRBV19	TRBJ2-3	few	TRBD1	CASRLTGTGTTDTQYF	TGTGCCAGTAGGCTTACCGGGACAGGCACCACAGATACGCAGTATTTT
14	TRBV7-7	TRBJ2-5	.	.	CASSPGSGVKTQYF	TGTGCTAGCAGCCCGGGTTCGGGGGTCAAGACCCAGTACTTC
14	TRBV6-1	TRBJ2-2	.	TRBD1	CASRNTGGTGELFF	TGTGCCAGCAGGAATACAGGGGGAACCGGGGAGCTGTTTTTT
16	TRBV7-2	TRBJ2-1	once	TRBD2	CASSPGLLADYNEQFF	TGTGCCAGCAGCCCTGGGTTACTAGCGGATTACAATGAGCAGTTCTTC
16	TRBV6-6	TRBJ2-2	.	.	CASSYWQGGSTGELFF	TGTGCCAGCAGTTACTGGCAGGGGGGTTCCACCGGGGAGCTGTTTTTT
15	TRBV28	TRBJ1-5	.	.	CASNNIEGSNQPQHF	TGTGCCAGCAATAATATAGAGGGTAGCAATCAGCCCCAGCATTTT
17	TRBV5-4	TRBJ2-1	once	TRBD2	CASSFKSRGGPINEQFF	TGTGCCAGCAGCTTTAAATCCCGGGGGGGGCCCATCAATGAGCAGTTCTTC
14	TRBV4-1	TRBJ2-7	.	.	CASSQPTSSLEQYF	TGCGCCAGCAGCCAACCGACTAGTTCTCTCGAGCAGTACTTC